A selection of T cell receptor beta chains follows, all from one sample in a study of glioma-infiltrating T cells. TCRdb re-analysed the multiplex PCR reads in MiXCR, keeping a single row per CDR3 protein. The sample contains 17,000 or so distinct CDR3 sequences, about 62% of which appear only once. Sequenced input: glioma tissue, nonneoplastic brain tissue, or PBMCs (not recorded which). These receptors were obtained from a human donor with low-grade glioma or glioblastoma, undergoing nonglioma brain surgery, or in good health (not recorded which). The CDR3 runs from the conserved cysteine through the conserved F or W. Each record gives: CDR3 protein, CDR3 DNA, V gene, J gene, D gene, clone size. The D gene is left open where the match is weak. Clone size is stated in some rows and not others, as once, few, many or a class when expanded.

cdr3_aa: CASSYSVYGGKGYEQYF
cdr3_nt: TGTGCCAGCAGTTACTCCGTATATGGGGGCAAAGGCTACGAGCAGTACTTC
v_call: TRBV6-5
j_call: TRBJ2-7
d_call: -
clone_size: -

cdr3_aa: CASSLTVAGELFF
cdr3_nt: TGTGCCAGCAGCCTAACAGTCGCCGGGGAGCTGTTTTTT
v_call: TRBV9
j_call: TRBJ2-2
d_call: -
clone_size: many

cdr3_aa: CASSLFGEVDNQPQHF
cdr3_nt: TGTGCCAGCAGCTTATTCGGGGAGGTGGACAATCAGCCCCAGCATTTT
v_call: TRBV7-2
j_call: TRBJ1-5
d_call: -
clone_size: -

cdr3_aa: CASSEDGETHYF
cdr3_nt: TGCGCCAGCAGCGAGGACGGGGAGACCCATTACTTC
v_call: TRBV5-1
j_call: TRBJ2-5
d_call: -
clone_size: -

cdr3_aa: CASRLGQKAFF
cdr3_nt: TGTGCCAGCAGACTGGGACAGAAAGCTTTCTTT
v_call: TRBV6-2/TRBV6-3
j_call: TRBJ1-1
d_call: TRBD1
clone_size: few

cdr3_aa: CSAIDRTTYEQYF
cdr3_nt: TGCAGTGCTATCGACAGGACTACCTACGAGCAGTACTTC
v_call: TRBV20-1
j_call: TRBJ2-7
d_call: -
clone_size: -

cdr3_aa: CSAQRADTEPSNQPQHF
cdr3_nt: TGCAGTGCCCAGCGGGCAGACACTGAACCTTCAAATCAGCCCCAGCATTTT
v_call: TRBV20-1
j_call: TRBJ1-5
d_call: -
clone_size: -

cdr3_aa: CASSLPGSSNEQFF
cdr3_nt: TGCGCCAGCAGCTTGCCTGGTTCAAGCAATGAGCAGTTCTTC
v_call: TRBV5-1
j_call: TRBJ2-1
d_call: -
clone_size: many

cdr3_aa: CSAPRTGSTDTQYF
cdr3_nt: TGCAGTGCCCCGAGGACAGGTTCCACAGATACGCAGTATTTT
v_call: TRBV20-1
j_call: TRBJ2-3
d_call: TRBD1
clone_size: few

cdr3_aa: CASRDISEAFF
cdr3_nt: TGTGCCAGCAGGGACATCTCTGAAGCTTTCTTT
v_call: TRBV27
j_call: TRBJ1-1
d_call: -
clone_size: many

cdr3_aa: CASSLTGVQPQHF
cdr3_nt: TGTGCCAGCAGTTTAACAGGGGTACAGCCCCAGCATTTT
v_call: TRBV27
j_call: TRBJ1-5
d_call: TRBD1
clone_size: -

cdr3_aa: CASSPRGLDTQYF
cdr3_nt: TGTGCCAGCAGCCCTCGGGGCTTAGATACGCAGTATTTT
v_call: TRBV11-2
j_call: TRBJ2-3
d_call: -
clone_size: -

cdr3_aa: CASSLPDTGNTIYF
cdr3_nt: TGTGCCAGCAGCTTACCGGATACTGGAAACACCATATATTTT
v_call: TRBV11-2
j_call: TRBJ1-3
d_call: -
clone_size: few

cdr3_aa: CASSYRTGAYEQYF
cdr3_nt: TGTGCCAGCAGCTATAGGACAGGGGCCTACGAGCAGTACTTC
v_call: TRBV6-1
j_call: TRBJ2-7
d_call: TRBD1
clone_size: -

cdr3_aa: CASSSSGAANTEAFF
cdr3_nt: TGTGCCAGCAGCTCCTCTGGTGCTGCGAACACTGAAGCTTTCTTT
v_call: TRBV7-3
j_call: TRBJ1-1
d_call: -
clone_size: -

cdr3_aa: CASSPLSYNEQFF
cdr3_nt: TGTGCCAGCAGCCCCCTATCGTACAATGAGCAGTTCTTC
v_call: TRBV28
j_call: TRBJ2-1
d_call: -
clone_size: once

cdr3_aa: CASSEGGSTDTQYF
cdr3_nt: TGTGCCAGCAGTGAAGGGGGGAGCACAGATACGCAGTATTTT
v_call: TRBV2
j_call: TRBJ2-3
d_call: -
clone_size: -

cdr3_aa: CASSSGPNEQFF
cdr3_nt: TGTGCCAGCAGCTCTGGACCCAATGAGCAGTTCTTC
v_call: TRBV7-2
j_call: TRBJ2-1
d_call: -
clone_size: many

cdr3_aa: CSARPGGSSYNSPLHF
cdr3_nt: TGCAGTGCTAGACCTGGGGGGAGCTCCTATAATTCACCCCTCCACTTT
v_call: TRBV20-1
j_call: TRBJ1-6
d_call: -
clone_size: -

cdr3_aa: CASSEVLNTEAFF
cdr3_nt: TGCGCCAGCAGTGAGGTCTTGAACACTGAAGCTTTCTTT
v_call: TRBV10-1
j_call: TRBJ1-1
d_call: -
clone_size: few

cdr3_aa: CSALEGARTEAFF
cdr3_nt: TGCAGTGCCCTCGAGGGGGCACGCACTGAAGCTTTCTTT
v_call: TRBV20-1
j_call: TRBJ1-1
d_call: TRBD1
clone_size: -

cdr3_aa: CASSAPDREVDEQFF
cdr3_nt: TGTGCCAGCAGTGCCCCCGACAGGGAGGTAGATGAGCAGTTCTTC
v_call: TRBV6-1
j_call: TRBJ2-1
d_call: -
clone_size: -

cdr3_aa: CASTLGSGGPEDTQYF
cdr3_nt: TGTGCCAGCACCCTGGGTAGCGGGGGGCCTGAGGATACGCAGTATTTT
v_call: TRBV7-2
j_call: TRBJ2-3
d_call: TRBD2
clone_size: -

cdr3_aa: CASSLRGGATDTQYF
cdr3_nt: TGTGCCAGCAGCTTACGAGGGGGCGCGACAGATACGCAGTATTTT
v_call: TRBV7-2
j_call: TRBJ2-3
d_call: TRBD1
clone_size: once

cdr3_aa: CSATHRSSYEQYF
cdr3_nt: TGCAGTGCTACGCACAGGAGCTCCTACGAGCAGTACTTC
v_call: TRBV20-1
j_call: TRBJ2-7
d_call: -
clone_size: -

cdr3_aa: CASSVDRAYGYTF
cdr3_nt: TGTGCCAGCAGTGTGGACAGGGCCTATGGCTACACCTTC
v_call: TRBV28
j_call: TRBJ1-2
d_call: TRBD1
clone_size: -

cdr3_aa: CASSLSSGISDTQYF
cdr3_nt: TGTGCCAGCAGTCTATCCTCGGGGATATCGGATACGCAGTATTTT
v_call: TRBV6-2/TRBV6-3
j_call: TRBJ2-3
d_call: -
clone_size: medium-sized

cdr3_aa: CSAWDFGASYEQYF
cdr3_nt: TGCAGTGCGTGGGACTTCGGAGCCTCCTACGAGCAGTACTTC
v_call: TRBV20-1
j_call: TRBJ2-7
d_call: -
clone_size: few

cdr3_aa: CASSNARVMNTEAFF
cdr3_nt: TGTGCCAGCAGTAACGCCAGGGTGATGAACACTGAAGCTTTCTTT
v_call: TRBV6-1
j_call: TRBJ1-1
d_call: -
clone_size: -

cdr3_aa: CASSAVSGYTF
cdr3_nt: TGTGCCAGCAGTGCCGTTAGTGGCTACACCTTC
v_call: TRBV12-3/TRBV12-4
j_call: TRBJ1-2
d_call: -
clone_size: -

cdr3_aa: CAAYWATGELFF
cdr3_nt: TGTGCCGCATATTGGGCCACCGGGGAGCTGTTTTTT
v_call: TRBV6-1
j_call: TRBJ2-2
d_call: -
clone_size: medium-sized

cdr3_aa: CASSPRDRPISYEQYF
cdr3_nt: TGTGCCAGCAGTCCGAGGGACAGGCCGATCTCCTACGAGCAGTACTTC
v_call: TRBV27
j_call: TRBJ2-7
d_call: TRBD1
clone_size: -

cdr3_aa: CASSDPVIYEQYF
cdr3_nt: TGTGCCAGCAGTGACCCAGTCATCTACGAGCAGTACTTC
v_call: TRBV2
j_call: TRBJ2-7
d_call: -
clone_size: -

cdr3_aa: CSVLRDPNEKLFF
cdr3_nt: TGCAGCGTTCTCCGGGACCCTAATGAAAAACTGTTTTTT
v_call: TRBV29-1
j_call: TRBJ1-4
d_call: -
clone_size: -

cdr3_aa: CASSPFGGSNQPQHF
cdr3_nt: TGTGCCAGCAGTCCCTTCGGGGGTAGCAATCAGCCCCAGCATTTT
v_call: TRBV6-2/TRBV6-3
j_call: TRBJ1-5
d_call: -
clone_size: -

cdr3_aa: CALSPGLAVNEQFF
cdr3_nt: TGTGCCCTCTCGCCGGGACTAGCGGTTAATGAGCAGTTCTTC
v_call: TRBV7-2
j_call: TRBJ2-1
d_call: TRBD2
clone_size: -

cdr3_aa: CASSVGGGNEQFF
cdr3_nt: TGTGCCAGCAGTGTGGGGGGAGGAAATGAGCAGTTCTTC
v_call: TRBV2
j_call: TRBJ2-1
d_call: -
clone_size: few

cdr3_aa: CASSLDETGEQYF
cdr3_nt: TGTGCCAGCAGCTTAGATGAGACTGGCGAGCAGTACTTC
v_call: TRBV7-8
j_call: TRBJ2-7
d_call: -
clone_size: many

cdr3_aa: CASSLEVETQYF
cdr3_nt: TGTGCCAGCAGCTTAGAGGTGGAGACCCAGTACTTC
v_call: TRBV7-2
j_call: TRBJ2-5
d_call: -
clone_size: -

cdr3_aa: CASRTLAGGTSTDTQYF
cdr3_nt: TGTGCCAGCAGGACCCTAGCGGGTGGGACCAGCACAGATACGCAGTATTTT
v_call: TRBV12-3/TRBV12-4
j_call: TRBJ2-3
d_call: TRBD2
clone_size: -

cdr3_aa: CASSRGLWLGYEQYF
cdr3_nt: TGCGCCAGCAGTCGAGGACTCTGGCTCGGGTACGAGCAGTACTTC
v_call: TRBV4-3
j_call: TRBJ2-7
d_call: -
clone_size: many

cdr3_aa: CASRGKHYNEQFF
cdr3_nt: TGTGCCAGCAGGGGGAAGCATTACAATGAGCAGTTCTTC
v_call: TRBV2
j_call: TRBJ2-1
d_call: -
clone_size: -

cdr3_aa: CSVRVGQDTEAFF
cdr3_nt: TGCAGTGTTAGAGTAGGGCAGGACACTGAAGCTTTCTTT
v_call: TRBV20-1
j_call: TRBJ1-1
d_call: -
clone_size: -

cdr3_aa: CASSTGQMNTEAFF
cdr3_nt: TGTGCCAGCAGCACCGGACAGATGAACACTGAAGCTTTCTTT
v_call: TRBV6-2/TRBV6-3
j_call: TRBJ1-1
d_call: -
clone_size: -

cdr3_aa: CATSYGRTSHNEQFF
cdr3_nt: TGTGCCACCAGCTACGGGCGGACTAGCCACAATGAGCAGTTCTTC
v_call: TRBV24-1
j_call: TRBJ2-1
d_call: TRBD2
clone_size: -

cdr3_aa: CSIDPGRNEQYF
cdr3_nt: TGCAGCATTGACCCGGGGAGGAACGAGCAGTACTTC
v_call: TRBV29-1
j_call: TRBJ2-7
d_call: -
clone_size: -

cdr3_aa: CASGYKGALPYEQYF
cdr3_nt: TGTGCCAGCGGCTACAAGGGGGCCTTACCCTACGAGCAGTACTTC
v_call: TRBV7-9
j_call: TRBJ2-7
d_call: TRBD1
clone_size: -

cdr3_aa: CASSRGGEKFF
cdr3_nt: TGTGCCAGCAGCCGGGGGGGTGAGAAGTTCTTC
v_call: TRBV3-1
j_call: TRBJ2-1
d_call: TRBD2
clone_size: -

cdr3_aa: CSARDSVEAGAYNEQFF
cdr3_nt: TGCAGTGCTAGAGACTCTGTAGAAGCGGGGGCCTACAATGAGCAGTTCTTC
v_call: TRBV20-1
j_call: TRBJ2-1
d_call: TRBD2
clone_size: many

cdr3_aa: CASSYSTGEAYEQYF
cdr3_nt: TGTGCCAGCAGTTACTCGACGGGGGAGGCCTACGAGCAGTACTTC
v_call: TRBV6-2/TRBV6-3
j_call: TRBJ2-7
d_call: -
clone_size: -

cdr3_aa: CASSEGREQFF
cdr3_nt: TGTGCCAGCAGTGAAGGAAGAGAGCAGTTCTTC
v_call: TRBV6-5
j_call: TRBJ2-1
d_call: -
clone_size: -

cdr3_aa: CASRSPNRVHGYTF
cdr3_nt: TGTGCCAGCAGGAGCCCAAACAGGGTACACGGCTACACCTTC
v_call: TRBV28
j_call: TRBJ1-2
d_call: -
clone_size: -

cdr3_aa: CSARVRTRTLEQYF
cdr3_nt: TGCAGTGCTAGAGTCAGGACTCGAACTCTCGAGCAGTACTTC
v_call: TRBV20-1
j_call: TRBJ2-7
d_call: -
clone_size: -